This TCR beta chain emerged from a study of blood T cell repertoires in COVID-19. As for the study in general: The study drew acute and convalescent COVID-19 samples from the United States, Italy and Spain.

Source study methods: Scientists estimated how many nucleated cells there were by amplifying reference gene primers. The method was immunoSEQ multiplex PCR; TCRdb's version includes in-frame clones alone and lacks a portion of them. That table is the source of V, J and clone size, and D and trimming were worked out from the DNA. The table lists about 330,000 clones, more than 75% of them singletons. Germline V gene lookup returns CDR1 MNHEY and CDR2 SMNVEV (reference sequence). The J segment lost 3 bases and the V segment lost 2 bases, leaving 5 bases of the junction unmatched. The CDR3 is made up of 17 amino acids.

V and J are TRBV27 and TRBJ2-1, with TRBD2 identical over 12 bases. The TCR originated in a woman aged 50 to 65 with active or convalescent COVID-19. Sequencing was carried out using peripheral blood. The CDR3 reads CASSLLAGGPSYNEQFF. The CDR3, as DNA: TGTGCCAGCAGTTTACTAGCGGGAGGGCCGAGCTACAATGAGCAGTTCTTC.